The following is a T cell receptor beta chain sequence with its context. Its antigen remains unknown. Its ends do not fully match the called genes, so a read error is possible. Germline V gene lookup returns CDR1 SGHNT and CDR2 YENEEA. The CDR3 has 15 residues. With two-round multiplex PCR, TCR beta CDR3 sequences were amplified from genomic DNA. With primers specific to each TRBV and TRBJ gene, the first-round PCR was performed. MiXCR, applied by TCRdb to the multiplex PCR reads, yields one record per CDR3 protein. The sample lists about 12,000 distinct CDR3 sequences; about 51% were seen once. The source of the sample is a study of prognosis after radiotherapy for stage I lung cancer. Study-wide findings and caveats: Lower post-radiation Shannon entropy was seen in patients who went on to develop distant metastases.

This TCR was sampled from a donor over 45 with non-small cell lung cancer. Sequenced here: PBMCs, sampled before or after stereotactic body radiation therapy (not recorded which). This chain connects TRBV11-3 to TRBJ2-5, with D perhaps TRBD1 (5 bases). CDR3: CASSPRQTNQETQYF. In DNA form, the CDR3 reads TGTGCCAGCAGCCCGAGACAGACGAACCAAGAAACCCAGTACTTC. Variable domain in full (rest from reference TRBV11-3 and TRBJ2-5): EAGVVQSPRYKIIEKKQPVAFWCNPISGHNTLYWYLQNLGQGPELLIRYENEEAVDDSQLPKDRFSAERLKGVDSTLKIQPAELGDSAVYLCASSPRQTNQETQYFGPGTRLLVL.